This T cell receptor (beta chain) was obtained from a study of breast tumors, draining lymph nodes, adjacent tissues. Whole-study findings and limits: Compared with basal-like, luminal-like tumors shared significantly more repertoire with nontumor tissue.

MiXCR, run by TCRdb on the multiplex PCR reads, gives a single entry per CDR3 protein. The sample yields about 15,000 distinct CDR3 sequences, 40% to 65% seen once. With respect to this clonotype: Its antigen is as yet unknown.

Germline V CDR1 and CDR2: SGHKS, YYEKEE (reference sequence). The V end lost 0 bases, the J end lost 3 bases, and 23 bases lay between the germline ends. The CDR3 sequence is 19 residues long. Sequenced: tumor-adjacent breast tissue. The receptor's source is a female donor with breast cancer. Some clones in this sample may be carry-over from other donors' samples. V usage is TRBV5-5 and J usage is TRBJ2-3; D is possibly TRBD2 (6 bases). CDR3 nucleotides: TGTGCCAGCAGCTTGGTACAGGCGGGTGATAGCGGTTTAACAGATACGCAGTATTTT. It specifies CASSLVQAGDSGLTDTQYF.